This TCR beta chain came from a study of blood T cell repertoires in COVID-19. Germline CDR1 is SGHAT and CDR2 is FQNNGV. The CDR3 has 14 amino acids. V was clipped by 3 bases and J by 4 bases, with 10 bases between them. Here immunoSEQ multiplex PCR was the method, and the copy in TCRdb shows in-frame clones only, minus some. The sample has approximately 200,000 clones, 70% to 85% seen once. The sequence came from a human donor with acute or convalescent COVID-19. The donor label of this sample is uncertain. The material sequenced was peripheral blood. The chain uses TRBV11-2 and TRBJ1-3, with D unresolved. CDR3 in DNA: TGTGCCAGCAGCTTGGGCAATCGGGGAAACACCATATATTTT. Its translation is CASSLGNRGNTIYF.